This TCR beta chain was recorded in a study of blood T cell repertoires in COVID-19. Study-wide background: T cells, B-cell-depleted T cells, or PBMCs supplied cDNA or gDNA.

Authors' processing steps: Cell counts per sample came from amplifying reference gene primers. Libraries were prepared by immunoSEQ multiplex PCR; TCRdb keeps only in-frame clonotypes and omits some of them. The D gene and trimming were derived from the DNA, and the V and J assignments and clone size from that table. This sample has hundreds of thousands of clones, with 86% found just once. The trim removed 2 bases at V and 6 bases at J, leaving 9 bases unmatched. The CDR3 contains 17 residues. The germline gives CDR1 SGHRS, CDR2 YFSETQ. The chain employs TRBV5-1 and TRBJ2-2, with 11 positions matching TRBD2. Sequenced material: peripheral blood. The receptor's source is a woman under 40 with active or convalescent COVID-19. In nucleotides, the CDR3 is TGCGCCAGCAGCTTCGGCCTAGCGGGAGGAGGGGCCGGGGAGCTGTTTTTT. Its translation is CASSFGLAGGGAGELFF. The full variable domain, with the rest looked up from reference TRBV5-1 and TRBJ2-2, is KAGVTQTPRYLIKTRGQQVTLSCSPISGHRSVSWYQQTPGQGLQFLFEYFSETQRNKGNFPGRFSGRQFSNSRSEMNVSTLELGDSALYLCASSFGLAGGGAGELFFGEGSRLTVL.